A single sample gave rise to the 13 T cell receptor beta chains below, sequenced in a study of beta chain features in type 1 diabetes. Notes on the study in general: Moderate yet significant TCRB CDR3 shortening was seen in Type 1 diabetes patients in all four CD4+ subsets.

Sequenced material consisted of expressed TCRB transcripts (all of the isolated RNA was reverse transcribed). Produced via immunoSEQ multiplex PCR; TCRdb's table is partial and in-frame only. The table includes almost 350,000 clones, roughly a tenth detected once. These receptors' antigens are unknown. The sample consisted of central memory CD4+ T cells from blood. The receptors stem from a man aged 25 to 40 with type 1 diabetes.

V gene TRBV7-2 combines with J gene TRBJ2-7; the match to TRBD2 covers 10 bases. With 8 bases clipped from V and 5 bases from J, the junction kept 9 bases outside the gene matches. The CDR3 runs 14 residues. Germline CDR1 and CDR2: SGHTA and FQGNSA. The DNA for the CDR3 is TGTGCCAGCTCCAGGACCGGGACTAGCGACGAGCAGTACTTC. It specifies CASSRTGTSDEQYF.

This clone was picked up a small number of times. With a much larger clone just one base away, this may be a read error. Other nucleotide sequences from this sample produce the same CDR3. V gene TRBV7-9 combines with J gene TRBJ2-3, with TRBD1 identical over 7 bases. CDR1 and CDR2 (germline): SEHNR, FQNEAQ (reference sequence). The CDR3 extends over 13 amino acids. After removal of 3 bases from V and 4 bases from J, the junction contained 1 base not matched to a gene. CDR3 region: CASSFTGADTQYF. As DNA, the CDR3 is TGTGCCAGCAGCTTCACAGGGGCAGATACGCAGTATTTT.

DNA of the CDR3: TGTGCCAGCAGTGAAGCGGCCAGAAAGGGCGGGGAGCTGTTTTTT. This translates into CASSEAARKGGELFF. The gene calls are TRBV6-1 and TRBJ2-2; D is unclear. The V gene lost 0 bases and the J gene lost 7 bases, with 12 bases spanning the gap. The CDR3 runs 15 residues. Germline values: CDR1 MNHNS, CDR2 SASEGT.

This clone turned up a few times. The chain carries TRBV11-2 and TRBJ1-4; TRBD1 might be the D (6 bases). Germline CDR1 is SGHAT and CDR2 is FQNNGV. The V and J ends lost 0 bases and 7 bases respectively, with 12 bases between them. CDR3 length equals 15 residues. The CDR3, as DNA: TGTGCCAGCAGCTTAGAGGCAGGGGCTGGTGAAAAACTGTTTTTT. Protein product: CASSLEAGAGEKLFF.

This clone was seen a few times. This sequence joins TRBV5-1 and TRBJ2-7; tentative D call: TRBD1 (5 bases). Per germline, CDR1 SGHRS and CDR2 YFSETQ. The CDR3 is 14 residues long. The V end lost 0 bases, the J end lost 2 bases, and 9 bases lay between the germline ends. The CDR3 region has the DNA TGCGCCAGCAGCTTGGAAAGGGGCGCCTACGAGCAGTACTTC. Its translation is CASSLERGAYEQYF.

A word on this clone: The sample holds other DNA sequences that translate to the same CDR3. The gene calls are TRBV5-4 and TRBJ2-3; no clear D. Germline CDR1 reads SGHNT; CDR2 reads YYREEE (reference sequence). The CDR3 has 13 amino acids. Deletions cut 0 bases from V and 0 bases from J, with 2 bases between. The CDR3 nucleotides read TGTGCCAGCAGCTTGGCCAGCACAGATACGCAGTATTTT. It specifies CASSLASTDTQYF.

This clone was counted many times. The rearrangement joins TRBV6-6 to TRBJ2-3; TRBD2 matches at 7 bases. The CDR3 consists of 14 residues. Germline-derived CDR1 and CDR2 are MNHNY and SVGAGI (reference sequence). The trim removed 4 bases at V and 9 bases at J, leaving 10 bases unmatched. Here the CDR3 DNA reads TGTGCCAGCAGTTCCGTAACTAGCGCTCAAACGCAGTATTTT. Encoded protein: CASSSVTSAQTQYF.

This chain uses TRBV5-1 with TRBJ2-5, with 7 nucleotides matching TRBD1. The CDR3 extends over 14 amino acids. Trimming cost V 3 bases and J 5 bases; bases outside gene matches: 7. Looked up from germline, CDR1 is SGHRS and CDR2 is YFSETQ. CDR3 nucleotides: TGCGCCAGCAGCTCGGACAGGTCCACGGAGACCCAGTACTTC. This translates into CASSSDRSTETQYF.

This clone was observed a handful of times. The same CDR3 can be traced to other DNA sequences in this sample. The chain is built from TRBV14 and TRBJ2-1; either TRBD1 or TRBD2 may supply D (6 bases each). The germline CDR1 and CDR2 sequences are SGHDN and FVKESK. V gave up 1 base and J gave up 0 bases, with 10 bases separating them. The CDR3 length is 16 residues. CDR3 residues: CASSQVGGSSYNEQFF. The CDR3 DNA is TGTGCCAGCAGCCAAGTAGGGGGGAGCTCCTACAATGAGCAGTTCTTC.

The rearrangement joins TRBV6-5 to TRBJ1-5; the match to TRBD1 covers 7 bases. The CDR3 has 15 residues. From germline, CDR1 is MNHEY and CDR2 SVGAGI. With 4 bases clipped from V and 6 bases from J, the junction kept 9 bases outside the gene matches. CDR3 protein: CASSSDTQGSQPQHF. In DNA, the CDR3 is TGTGCCAGCAGTTCCGATACACAGGGGAGTCAGCCCCAGCATTTT.

The J gene is TRBJ1-3, the V gene TRBV6-5; tentative D call: TRBD1 (5 bases). CDR3 length: 15 residues. Germline-derived CDR1 and CDR2 are MNHEY and SVGAGI. V lost 0 bases and J lost 7, with 13 bases in between. CDR3 in amino acids: CASSYSSWEGNTIYF. CDR3 nucleotide sequence: TGTGCCAGCAGTTACTCCAGTTGGGAGGGGAACACCATATATTTT.

CDR3 loop: CASSASGGKQETQYF. The CDR3 region has the DNA TGTGCCAGCAGCGCAAGCGGGGGGAAACAAGAGACCCAGTACTTC. The chain combines TRBV7-2 with TRBJ2-5, with TRBD2 identical over 9 bases. The ends lost 5 bases at V and 2 bases at J; junction bases unmatched: 6. Germline V CDR1 and CDR2: SGHTA, FQGNSA. This CDR3 region has 15 residues.

The chain uses TRBV30 and TRBJ2-2; 10 nucleotides match TRBD1. The V gene end was trimmed by 6 bases and the J gene end by 5 bases; junction bases not matched to a gene: 6. This CDR3 region has 14 residues. The germline V gene has CDR1 GTSNPN and CDR2 SVGIG (reference sequence). The CDR3 nucleotides are TGTGCCTGCCGGACAGGGGGTGAGACCGGGGAGCTGTTTTTT. Protein sequence: CACRTGGETGELFF.